The clone carrying this TCR beta chain was seen a handful of times. The sample comes from a study of shared clonotypes between healthy human individuals. The CDR3 spans 13 residues. CDR1 and CDR2 (germline): GTSNPN, SVGIG (reference sequence). Trimming cost V 1 base and J 5 bases, with 11 bases left between them. Donors, without exception, were Caucasian adults residing in Nashville, Tennessee. Genomic DNA for unsorted samples, which was extracted with the QIAamp DNA Blood Mini kit, came from 85 million to 90 million PBMCs. The protocol was immunoSEQ multiplex PCR, while the TCRdb copy is restricted to in-frame clones and leaves out a portion. The profile shows around 95,000 clones, 40% to 55% of them singletons.

Sequencing used PBMCs. The receptor comes from a woman aged 40 to 50 in good health. Some clones in this sample may be carry-over from other donors' samples. V usage is TRBV30 and J usage is TRBJ1-2; D is perhaps TRBD1 (5 bases). The CDR3 DNA reads TGTGCCTGGAGTGGGACACAGCTTTATGGCTACACCTTC. Translation: CAWSGTQLYGYTF. Together with reference TRBV30 and TRBJ1-2, the CDR3 gives the full variable domain: SQTIHQWPATLVQPVGSPLSLECTVEGTSNPNLYWYRQAAGRGLQLLFYSVGIGQISSEVPQNLSASRPQDRQFILSSKKLLLSDSGFYLCAWSGTQLYGYTFGSGTRLTVV.